This entry lists 19 T cell receptor beta chains sequenced from one sample in a study of pediatric ulcerative colitis. Profiled with immunoSEQ multiplex PCR; TCRdb holds only in-frame clones, not every one. Among more than 50,000 clones listed, approximately 87% were seen once. The sequenced sample was blood. The origin of the receptors is a boy between 10 and 17 years old who was a control in a study of pediatric ulcerative colitis.

The V gene is TRBV5-4, the J gene TRBJ2-5, with 8 positions matching TRBD1. The germline CDR1 and CDR2 sequences are SGHNT and YYREEE (reference sequence). Unmatched junction bases numbered 6, after V lost 0 bases and J lost 5 bases. The CDR3 has 15 residues. This chain's CDR3 is CASSLGDRGWETQYF. Written as DNA, the CDR3 is TGTGCCAGCAGCTTGGGAGACAGGGGATGGGAGACCCAGTACTTC.

The chain is built from TRBV18 and TRBJ1-4, with a possible D match to TRBD1 (5 bases). Trimming cost V 3 bases and J 8 bases, with 13 bases left between them. Looked up from germline, CDR1 is KGHSH and CDR2 is LQKENI. CDR3 length: 14 residues. CDR3 DNA sequence: TGTGCCAGCTCACCTTCTGGGGGTGGAGAAAAACTGTTTTTT. This encodes CASSPSGGGEKLFF. The variable domain in full, with the rest retrieved from reference TRBV18 and TRBJ1-4, is NAGVMQNPRHLVRRRGQEARLRCSPMKGHSHVYWYRQLPEEGLKFMVYLQKENIIDESGMPKERFSAEFPKEGPSILRIQQVVRGDSAAYFCASSPSGGGEKLFFGSGTQLSVL.

The chain employs TRBV7-2 and TRBJ2-6; D possibly corresponds to TRBD1 (6 bases). Germline V gene data show CDR1 as SGHTA and CDR2 as FQGNSA. V was clipped by 5 bases and J by 3 bases, with 17 bases between them. The CDR3 is 17 amino acids. DNA for the CDR3: TGTGCCAGCAGCCAACATGGGGGCGCGAATGGGGCCAACGTCCTGACTTTC. Its translation is CASSQHGGANGANVLTF. The full variable domain, its missing parts supplied by reference TRBV7-2 and TRBJ2-6, is GAGVSQSPSNKVTEKGKDVELRCDPISGHTALYWYRQSLGQGLEFLIYFQGNSAPDKSGLPSDRFSAERTGGSVSTLTIQRTQQEDSAVYLCASSQHGGANGANVLTFGAGSRLTVL.

This clone has only one observation. This sequence joins TRBV5-1 and TRBJ1-1; the match to TRBD1 covers 11 bases. The CDR3 runs 15 residues. Unmatched junction bases numbered 11, after V lost 3 bases and J lost 10 bases. Germline V gives CDR1 SGHRS, CDR2 YFSETQ. The CDR3 spells CASSWDRGDLGGAFF. The DNA for the CDR3 is TGCGCCAGCAGCTGGGACAGGGGGGACCTTGGCGGAGCTTTCTTT.

CDR3 in amino acids: CASSDRDYEQYF. The CDR3 nucleotides are TGTGCCAGCAGTGACCGAGACTACGAGCAGTACTTC. The rearrangement joins TRBV25-1 to TRBJ2-7; D is uncertain. The germline V gene has CDR1 MGHDK and CDR2 SYGVNS. Trimming pared 3 bases from V and 3 bases from J, leaving 6 bases between. This CDR3 region has 12 residues.

The CDR3 spells CASSPSTEAFF. CDR3 nucleotide sequence: TGTGCCAGCTCACCCAGCACTGAAGCTTTCTTT. The chain has TRBV18 and TRBJ1-1, with D uncertain. The V end was cut by 3 bases, the J end by 4 bases, with 3 bases between. Germline V gene lookup returns CDR1 KGHSH and CDR2 LQKENI. CDR3 length: 11 residues.

This clone appeared a single time. The rearrangement uses TRBV9 and TRBJ1-2; D remains ambiguous. CDR1 and CDR2 from the germline V gene are SGDLS and YYNGEE. V lost 3 bases to trimming and J lost 5 bases, with 8 bases between them. The CDR3 consists of 12 residues. In DNA, the CDR3 is TGTGCCAGCAGCGCGAAAAGTTATGGCTACACCTTC. Translated: CASSAKSYGYTF.

The chain joins TRBV2 to TRBJ1-2; the D gene is possibly TRBD1 (6 bases). CDR3 length: 17 amino acids. With 1 base removed from V and 0 bases from J, the gap between germline ends came to 15 bases. Germline V gives CDR1 SNHLY, CDR2 FYNNEI. DNA of the CDR3: TGTGCCAGCAGTGAAGAAGGGGGGGTGCCGACTAACTATGGCTACACCTTC. It is translated as CASSEEGGVPTNYGYTF.

The rearrangement links TRBV11-2 to TRBJ2-2; possible D gene TRBD1, 6 bases. V was shortened by 10 bases and J by 5 bases, with 23 bases between the two germline ends. From germline, CDR1 is SGHAT and CDR2 FQNNGV. CDR3 length: 16 amino acids. The DNA of the CDR3 is TGTGCCACCCAACTTTCCGCGTCAGGGGAAACCGGGGAGCTGTTTTTT. It is translated as CATQLSASGETGELFF.

This clone was detected only a few times. This chain's CDR3 is CASSIGVGDSVSYGYTF. Here the CDR3 DNA reads TGTGCCAGTAGTATTGGAGTCGGGGACTCCGTAAGCTATGGCTACACCTTC. The chain couples TRBV19 to TRBJ1-2; TRBD1 is a possible D gene (5 bases). Germline assignment: CDR1 LNHDA and CDR2 SQIVND (reference sequence). Trimming removed 3 bases from V and 4 bases from J, with 21 bases in between. The CDR3 is 17 residues long.

The J gene is TRBJ1-1, the V gene TRBV7-9, with D tentatively TRBD1 (5 bases). This CDR3 is 16 amino acids long. Trimming took off 2 bases at V and 4 bases at J, with 17 bases between the two ends. Germline loops: CDR1 SEHNR, CDR2 FQNEAQ (reference sequence). This CDR3 is CASSLKMRVRGTEAFF. DNA for the CDR3: TGTGCCAGCAGCTTAAAAATGCGGGTAAGGGGCACTGAAGCTTTCTTT.

This clone was observed once. V and J are TRBV15 and TRBJ1-6; weak D call: TRBD1 (5 bases). In germline, CDR1 is LNHNV, CDR2 YYDKDF (reference sequence). The CDR3 is 13 residues long. Trimming took off 6 bases at V and 8 bases at J, with 11 bases between the two ends. CDR3 region: CATRPGTDSPLHF. In DNA, the CDR3 is TGTGCCACCAGACCCGGGACCGATTCACCCCTCCACTTT.

The J gene is TRBJ2-1, the V gene TRBV7-2, with 8 bases fitting TRBD1. J was trimmed by 10 bases and V by 5 bases; bases with no gene match: 19. The germline gives CDR1 SGHTA, CDR2 FQGNSA. CDR3 length: 17 amino acids. The CDR3 sequence: CASSPEPGQALRGEQFF. In DNA form, the CDR3 reads TGTGCCAGCAGCCCGGAACCGGGACAGGCTCTTCGGGGCGAGCAGTTCTTC.

The chain links TRBV2 to TRBJ2-4; the D is unclear. The germline V gene has CDR1 SNHLY and CDR2 FYNNEI. Trimming cost V 3 bases and J 4 bases, with 13 bases left between them. There are 15 residues in the CDR3. CDR3 region: CASSDSIGPKNIQYF. The DNA for the CDR3 is TGTGCCAGCAGTGACTCTATTGGACCTAAAAACATTCAGTACTTC.

The chain couples TRBV11-3 to TRBJ2-2; tentatively, D is TRBD2 (5 bases). V dropped 5 bases and J dropped 5 bases, with 9 bases sitting between them. Germline CDR1 reads SGHNT; CDR2 reads YENEEA. The CDR3 has 13 amino acids. The CDR3 protein is CASSRTRTGELFF. Written as DNA, the CDR3 is TGTGCCAGCAGCCGCACTAGAACCGGGGAGCTGTTTTTT.

The CDR3 region is CAWNADSGNTIYF. CDR3 sequence (DNA): TGTGCCTGGAACGCGGACTCTGGAAACACCATATATTTT. This chain joins TRBV30 and TRBJ1-3; D is undetermined. V was pared by 4 bases and J by 0 bases, with 7 bases between. The length of the CDR3 is 13 residues. The V gene's germline CDR1 is GTSNPN and CDR2 SVGIG (reference sequence).

The rearrangement uses TRBV7-3 and TRBJ2-7, with D perhaps matching TRBD2 (5 bases). This CDR3 comprises 15 residues. Between the trimmed V and J ends, which lost 3 bases and 3 bases, there was a span of 15 bases. From germline, CDR1 is SGHTA and CDR2 FQGTGA. CDR3 DNA sequence: TGTGCCAGCAGCTTTGGACCCGGGGAGCTCTACGAGCAGTACTTC. It codes for CASSFGPGELYEQYF.

This chain uses TRBV5-8 with TRBJ1-2; D ambiguous. Trimming cost V 2 bases and J 3 bases, with 8 bases left between them. Germline loops: CDR1 SGHTS, CDR2 YDEGEE. The CDR3 runs to 13 residues. The CDR3 region is CASSLLGYYGYTF. In DNA, the CDR3 is TGTGCCAGCAGCTTATTGGGGTACTATGGCTACACCTTC.

J is TRBJ2-5 and V is TRBV19, with TRBD2 as a possible D gene (5 bases). CDR1 and CDR2 from the germline V gene are LNHDA and SQIVND (reference sequence). The CDR3 loop spans 14 amino acids. The V end was cut by 6 bases, the J end by 0 bases, with 11 bases between. CDR3: CASRGSRDQETQYF. CDR3 DNA: TGTGCCAGTAGGGGATCGCGGGACCAAGAGACCCAGTACTTC. Full variable domain (remainder filled in from reference TRBV19 and TRBJ2-5): DGGITQSPKYLFRKEGQNVTLSCEQNLNHDAMYWYRQDPGQGLRLIYYSQIVNDFQKGDIAEGYSVSREKKESFPLTVTSAQKNPTAFYLCASRGSRDQETQYFGPGTRLLVL.